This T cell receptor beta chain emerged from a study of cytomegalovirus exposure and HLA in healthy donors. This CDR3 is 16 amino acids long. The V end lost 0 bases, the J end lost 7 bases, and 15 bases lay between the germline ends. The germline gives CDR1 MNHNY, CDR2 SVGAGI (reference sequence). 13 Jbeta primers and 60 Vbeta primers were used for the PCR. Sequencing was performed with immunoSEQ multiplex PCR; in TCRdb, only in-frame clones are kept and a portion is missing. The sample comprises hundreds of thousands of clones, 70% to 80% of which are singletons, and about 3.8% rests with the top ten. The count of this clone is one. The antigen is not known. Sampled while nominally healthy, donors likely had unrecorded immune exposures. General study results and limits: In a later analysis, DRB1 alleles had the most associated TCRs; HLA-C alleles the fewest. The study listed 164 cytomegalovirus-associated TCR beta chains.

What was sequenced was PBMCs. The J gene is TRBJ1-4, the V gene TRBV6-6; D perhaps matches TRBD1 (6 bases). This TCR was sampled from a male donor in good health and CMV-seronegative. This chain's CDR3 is CASSYSIRGGGEKLFF. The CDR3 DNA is TGTGCCAGCAGTTACTCGATCAGGGGAGGGGGTGAAAAACTGTTTTTT.